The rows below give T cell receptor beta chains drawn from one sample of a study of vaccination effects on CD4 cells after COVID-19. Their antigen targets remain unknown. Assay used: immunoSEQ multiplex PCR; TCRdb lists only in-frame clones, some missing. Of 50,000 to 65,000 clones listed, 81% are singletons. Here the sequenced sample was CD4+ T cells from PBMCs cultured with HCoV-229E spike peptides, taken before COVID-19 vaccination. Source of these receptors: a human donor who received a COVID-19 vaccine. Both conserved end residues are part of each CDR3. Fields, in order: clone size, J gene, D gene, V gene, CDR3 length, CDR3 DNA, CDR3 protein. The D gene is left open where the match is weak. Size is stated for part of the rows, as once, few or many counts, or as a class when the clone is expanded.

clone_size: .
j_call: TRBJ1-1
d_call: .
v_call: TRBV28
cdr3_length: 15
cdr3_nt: TGTGCCAGCAGCCCCGCTGGACACTTGAACACTGAAGCTTTCTTT
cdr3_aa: CASSPAGHLNTEAFF

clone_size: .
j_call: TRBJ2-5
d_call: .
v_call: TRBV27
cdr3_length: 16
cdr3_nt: TGTGCCAGCAGTCGATTTGGACAGACGTACCAAGAGACCCAGTACTTC
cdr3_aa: CASSRFGQTYQETQYF

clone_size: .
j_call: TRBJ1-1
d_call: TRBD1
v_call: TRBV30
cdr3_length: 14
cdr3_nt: TGTGCCTGGAGGACAGGGATCTCGAGGACTGAAGCTTTCTTT
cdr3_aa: CAWRTGISRTEAFF

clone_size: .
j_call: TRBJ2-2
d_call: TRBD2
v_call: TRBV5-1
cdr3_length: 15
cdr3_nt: TGCGCCAGCAGCCTAAGCGGGGCGAACACCGGGGAGCTGTTTTTT
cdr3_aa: CASSLSGANTGELFF

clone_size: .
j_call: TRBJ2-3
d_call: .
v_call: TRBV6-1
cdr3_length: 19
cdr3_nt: TGTGCCAGCAGTGAAGGCGTCTACGTAGCCAAATCTAGCACAGATACGCAGTATTTT
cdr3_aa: CASSEGVYVAKSSTDTQYF

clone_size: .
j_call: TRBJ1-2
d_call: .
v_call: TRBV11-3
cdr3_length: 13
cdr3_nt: TGTGCCAGCAGCGCGGACAGTCTCTATGGCTACACCTTC
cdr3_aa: CASSADSLYGYTF

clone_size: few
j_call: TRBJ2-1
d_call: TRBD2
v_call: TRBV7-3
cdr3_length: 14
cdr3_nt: TGTGCCAGCAGCCCCGGGACTAGGGCCTATGAGCAGTTCTTC
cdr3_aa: CASSPGTRAYEQFF

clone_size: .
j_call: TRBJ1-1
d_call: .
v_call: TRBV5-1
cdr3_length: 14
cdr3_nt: TGCGCCAGCAGCTTAGGGGGGTTGAGAACTGAAGCTTTCTTT
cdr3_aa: CASSLGGLRTEAFF

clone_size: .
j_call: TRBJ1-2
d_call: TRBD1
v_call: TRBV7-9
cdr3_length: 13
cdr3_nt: TGTGCCAGCAGCTCGACAGGGATTTATGGCTACACCTTC
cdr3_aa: CASSSTGIYGYTF

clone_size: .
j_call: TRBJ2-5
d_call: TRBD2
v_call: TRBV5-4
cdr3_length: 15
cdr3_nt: TGTGCCAGCAGCTCCGGCGGGACTACCCAAGAGACCCAGTACTTC
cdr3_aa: CASSSGGTTQETQYF

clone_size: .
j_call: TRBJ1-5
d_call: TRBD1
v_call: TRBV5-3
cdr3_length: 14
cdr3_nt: TGTGCCAGACCTGAGGGGGCAGGCAATCAGCCCCAGCATTTT
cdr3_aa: CARPEGAGNQPQHF

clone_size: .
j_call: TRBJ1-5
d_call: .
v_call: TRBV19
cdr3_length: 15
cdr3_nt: TGTGCCAGTAGTCCCCAGGGACGCAGCAATCAGCCCCAGCATTTT
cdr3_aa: CASSPQGRSNQPQHF

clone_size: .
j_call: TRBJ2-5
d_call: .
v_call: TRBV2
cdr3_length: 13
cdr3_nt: TGTGCCAGCGCGGCGATGCTAGGAGCGACCCAGTACTTC
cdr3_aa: CASAAMLGATQYF

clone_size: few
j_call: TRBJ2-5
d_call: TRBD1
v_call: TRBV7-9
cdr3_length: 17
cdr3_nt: TGTGCCAGCAGCCGTGGGACAGGTTATCGCGAAGGAGAGACCCAGTACTTC
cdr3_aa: CASSRGTGYREGETQYF

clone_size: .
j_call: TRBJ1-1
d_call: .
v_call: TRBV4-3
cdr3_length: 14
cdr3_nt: TGCGCCAGCAGCCAAGCTTGGGCGAACACTGAAGCTTTCTTT
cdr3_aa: CASSQAWANTEAFF

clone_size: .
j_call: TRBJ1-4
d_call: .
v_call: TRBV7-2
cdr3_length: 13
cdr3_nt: TGTGCCAGCAGCTTAAAGTTCGGGGAAAAACTGTTTTTT
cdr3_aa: CASSLKFGEKLFF

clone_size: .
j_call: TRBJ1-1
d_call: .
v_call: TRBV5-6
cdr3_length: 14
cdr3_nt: TGTGCCAGCAGCTGGGGGGCCGGGGACACTGAAGCTTTCTTT
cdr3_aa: CASSWGAGDTEAFF

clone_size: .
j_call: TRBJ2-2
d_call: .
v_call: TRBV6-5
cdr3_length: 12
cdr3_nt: TGTGCCAGCAGAAAAAGAAGGGGGGAGCTGTTTTTT
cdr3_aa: CASRKRRGELFF

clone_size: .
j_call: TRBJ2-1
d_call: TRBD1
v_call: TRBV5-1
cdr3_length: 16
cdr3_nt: TGCGCCAGCACCCGACAGGGCCAAACCTCCTACAATGAGCAGTTCTTC
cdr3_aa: CASTRQGQTSYNEQFF

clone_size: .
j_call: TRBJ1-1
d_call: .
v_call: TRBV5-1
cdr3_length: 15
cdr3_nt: TGCGCCAGCAGCGCATCCGGGACGGGGAACACTGAAGCTTTCTTT
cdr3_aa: CASSASGTGNTEAFF

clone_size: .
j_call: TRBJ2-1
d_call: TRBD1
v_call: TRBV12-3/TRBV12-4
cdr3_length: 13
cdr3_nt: TGTGCCAGCGGGAGGACAGGGGGACATGAGCAGTTCTTC
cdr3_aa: CASGRTGGHEQFF

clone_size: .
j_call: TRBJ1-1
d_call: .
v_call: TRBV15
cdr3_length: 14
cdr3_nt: TGTGCCACCAGCAGAGGGGGGTCGAACACTGAAGCTTTCTTT
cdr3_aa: CATSRGGSNTEAFF

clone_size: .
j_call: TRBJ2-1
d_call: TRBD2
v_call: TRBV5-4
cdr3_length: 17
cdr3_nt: TGTGCCAGCAGTCCGACGGGGGGGCAGCGCTCCTACAATGAGCAGTTCTTC
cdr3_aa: CASSPTGGQRSYNEQFF

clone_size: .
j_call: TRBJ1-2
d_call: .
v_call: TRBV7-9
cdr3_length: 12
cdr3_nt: TGTGCCAGCAGCTGGACCTTCTATGGCTACACCTTC
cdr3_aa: CASSWTFYGYTF

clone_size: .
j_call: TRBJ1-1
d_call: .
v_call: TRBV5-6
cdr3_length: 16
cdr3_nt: TGTGCCAGCAGCTTAGGACCTCAGGGTTTGAACACTGAAGCTTTCTTT
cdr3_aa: CASSLGPQGLNTEAFF

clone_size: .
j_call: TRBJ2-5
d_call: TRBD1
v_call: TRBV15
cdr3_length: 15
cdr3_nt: TGTGCCACCAGCAGAGAAGACAGGGGGATGGAGACCCAGTACTTC
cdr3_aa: CATSREDRGMETQYF

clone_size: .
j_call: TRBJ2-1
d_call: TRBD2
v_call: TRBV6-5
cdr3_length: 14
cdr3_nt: TGTGCCACCTACCTCGGACTAGGACCGGTTGAGCAGTTCTTC
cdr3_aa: CATYLGLGPVEQFF

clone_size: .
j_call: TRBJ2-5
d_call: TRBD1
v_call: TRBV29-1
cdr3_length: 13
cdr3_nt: TGCAGCGCTATCCGGGACAGGGCCGAGACCCAGTACTTC
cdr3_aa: CSAIRDRAETQYF

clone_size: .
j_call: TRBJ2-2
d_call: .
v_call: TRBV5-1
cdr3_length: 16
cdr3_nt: TGCGCCAGCAGCTTGACTGAGGCAGGGTACACCGGGGAGCTGTTTTTT
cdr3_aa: CASSLTEAGYTGELFF

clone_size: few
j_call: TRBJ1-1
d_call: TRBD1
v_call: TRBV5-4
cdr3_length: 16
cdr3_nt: TGTGCCAGCAGCTTGGTGGGACAGGGGTGGAGCACTGAAGCTTTCTTT
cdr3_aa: CASSLVGQGWSTEAFF

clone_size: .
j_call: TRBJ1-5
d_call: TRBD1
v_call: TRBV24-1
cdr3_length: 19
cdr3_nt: TGTGCCACCAGTGATTCCGTGGGGACAGGGCGGGGTAGCAATCAGCCCCAGCATTTT
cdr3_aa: CATSDSVGTGRGSNQPQHF

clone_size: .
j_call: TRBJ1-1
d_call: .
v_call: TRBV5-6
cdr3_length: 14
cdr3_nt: TGTGCCAGCAGCTCGTGGACTGCGAACACTGAAGCTTTCTTT
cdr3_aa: CASSSWTANTEAFF

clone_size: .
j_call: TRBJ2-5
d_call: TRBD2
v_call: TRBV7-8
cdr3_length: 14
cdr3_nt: TGTGCCAGCAGCCCCTGGGGGGGTAGGGAGACCCAGTACTTC
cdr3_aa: CASSPWGGRETQYF

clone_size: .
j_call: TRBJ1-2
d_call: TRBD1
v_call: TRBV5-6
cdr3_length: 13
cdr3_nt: TGTGCCAGCAGCAGGACAGGGGGCCGTGGCTACACCTTC
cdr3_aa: CASSRTGGRGYTF